The 4 T cell receptor beta chains in this list originate from one sample, sequenced in a study of OX40 agonist ivuxolimab in advanced cancers. Clones were read by immunoSEQ multiplex PCR, and TCRdb kept only the in-frame ones, dropping some. The repertoire consists of tens of thousands of clones, with about four fifths occurring once and the leading ten covering roughly 1.2%. This specimen was CD4+ or CD8+ T cells sorted from blood, taken in a trial of the OX40 agonist ivuxolimab. These receptor sequences come from an adult with an advanced solid tumor such as melanoma, head and neck, liver or kidney cancer.

As concerns this clone: Different DNA sequences within this sample yield the same CDR3. This sequence joins TRBV9 and TRBJ1-2, with a weak D call TRBD1 (5 bases). V was pared by 0 bases and J by 4 bases, with 7 bases between. There are 13 residues in the CDR3. The V gene's germline CDR1 is SGDLS and CDR2 YYNGEE. The CDR3 reads CASSVDGGYGYTF. The DNA of the CDR3 is TGTGCCAGCAGCGTAGACGGGGGCTATGGCTACACCTTC.

The chain joins TRBV29-1 to TRBJ2-7; 8 nucleotides match TRBD1. Germline CDR1 reads SQVTM; CDR2 reads ANQGSEA. V was clipped by 6 bases and J by 0 bases; unmatched bases: 1. The CDR3 is 12 residues long. The CDR3 protein is CSVGQGSYEQYF. The CDR3, as DNA: TGCAGCGTCGGACAGGGCTCCTACGAGCAGTACTTC.

The chain has TRBV2 and TRBJ2-2; 8 bases map to TRBD1. Unmatched junction bases numbered 0, after V lost 8 bases and J lost 1 base. The CDR3 spans 13 residues. The V gene's germline CDR1 is SNHLY and CDR2 FYNNEI. The CDR3 bases are TGTGCCAGCGGGACAGGGAACACCGGGGAGCTGTTTTTT. Its protein product is CASGTGNTGELFF.

The V gene is TRBV6-5, the J gene TRBJ1-5; 7 nucleotides align to TRBD1. V dropped 6 bases and J dropped 12; count of bases not matched to a gene: 14. Per the germline V gene, CDR1 is MNHEY and CDR2 is SVGAGI. The CDR3 length is 14 residues. CDR3 DNA: TGTGCCAGCAGCGTCACAGGGGCAGGCCGAAACCAGCATTTT. Its protein is CASSVTGAGRNQHF.